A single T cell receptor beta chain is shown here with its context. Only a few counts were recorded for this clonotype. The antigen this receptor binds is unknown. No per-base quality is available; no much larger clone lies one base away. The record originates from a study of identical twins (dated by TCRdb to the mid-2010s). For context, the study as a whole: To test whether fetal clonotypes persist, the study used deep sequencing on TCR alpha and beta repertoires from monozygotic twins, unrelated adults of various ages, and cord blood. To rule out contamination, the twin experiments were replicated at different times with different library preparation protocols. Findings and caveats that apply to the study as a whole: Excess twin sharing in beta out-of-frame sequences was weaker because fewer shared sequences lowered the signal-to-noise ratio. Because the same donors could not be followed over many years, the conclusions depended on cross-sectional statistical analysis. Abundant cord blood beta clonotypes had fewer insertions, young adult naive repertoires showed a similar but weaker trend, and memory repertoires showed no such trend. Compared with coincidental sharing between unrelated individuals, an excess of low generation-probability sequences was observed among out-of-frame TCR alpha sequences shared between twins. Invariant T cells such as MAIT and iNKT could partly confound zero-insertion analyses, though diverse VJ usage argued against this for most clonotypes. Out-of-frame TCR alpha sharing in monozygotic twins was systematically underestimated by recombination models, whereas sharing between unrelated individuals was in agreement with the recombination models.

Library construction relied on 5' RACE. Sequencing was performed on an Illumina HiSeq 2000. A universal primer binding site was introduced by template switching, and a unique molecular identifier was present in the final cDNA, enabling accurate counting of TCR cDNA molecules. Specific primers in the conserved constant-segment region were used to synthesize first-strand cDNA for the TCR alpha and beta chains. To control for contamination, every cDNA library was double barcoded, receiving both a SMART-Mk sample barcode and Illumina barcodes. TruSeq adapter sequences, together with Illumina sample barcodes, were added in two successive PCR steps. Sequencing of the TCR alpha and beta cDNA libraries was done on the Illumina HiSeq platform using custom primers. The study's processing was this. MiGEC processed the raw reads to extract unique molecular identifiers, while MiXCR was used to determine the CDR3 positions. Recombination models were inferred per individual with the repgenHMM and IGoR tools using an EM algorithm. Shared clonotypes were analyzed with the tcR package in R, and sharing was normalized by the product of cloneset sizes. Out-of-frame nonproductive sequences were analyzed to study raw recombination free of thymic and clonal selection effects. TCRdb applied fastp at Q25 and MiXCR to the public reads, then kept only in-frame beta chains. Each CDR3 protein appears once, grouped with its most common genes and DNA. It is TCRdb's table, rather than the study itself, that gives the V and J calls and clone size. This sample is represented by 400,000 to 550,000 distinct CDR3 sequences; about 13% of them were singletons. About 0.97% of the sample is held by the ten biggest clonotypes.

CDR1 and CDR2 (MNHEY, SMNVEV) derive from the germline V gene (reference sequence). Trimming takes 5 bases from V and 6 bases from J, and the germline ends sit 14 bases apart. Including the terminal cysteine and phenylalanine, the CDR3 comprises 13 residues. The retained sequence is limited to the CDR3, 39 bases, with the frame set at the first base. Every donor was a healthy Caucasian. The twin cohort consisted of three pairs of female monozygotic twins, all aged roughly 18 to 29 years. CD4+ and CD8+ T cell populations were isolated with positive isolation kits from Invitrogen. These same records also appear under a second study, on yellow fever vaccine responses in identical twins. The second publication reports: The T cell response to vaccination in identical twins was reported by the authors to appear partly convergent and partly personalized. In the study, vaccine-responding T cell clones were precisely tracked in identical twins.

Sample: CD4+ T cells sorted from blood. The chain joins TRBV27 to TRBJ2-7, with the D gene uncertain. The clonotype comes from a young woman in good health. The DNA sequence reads TGTGCCAGCAGTCCGCCTCCGGGCTCCGAGCAGTACTTC. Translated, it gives CASSPPPGSEQYF.